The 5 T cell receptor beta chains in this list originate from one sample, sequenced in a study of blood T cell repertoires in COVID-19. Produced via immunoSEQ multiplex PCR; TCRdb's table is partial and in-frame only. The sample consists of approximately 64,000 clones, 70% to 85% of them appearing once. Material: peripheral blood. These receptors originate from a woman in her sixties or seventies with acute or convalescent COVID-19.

The CDR3 sequence is CASSSSVSRGQPRPFF. CDR3 coding DNA: TGTGCCAGCAGTTCCTCCGTCTCCCGGGGACAACCTCGCCCGTTCTTC. V is TRBV28 and J is TRBJ2-1; D perhaps matches TRBD1 (6 bases). There are 16 residues in the CDR3. Germline assignment: CDR1 MDHEN and CDR2 SYDVKM. V lost 4 bases, J lost 15 bases, and 28 bases lay in between.

The CDR3 here is CASSFAEMNTEAFF. The DNA of the CDR3 is TGCGCCAGCAGCTTTGCAGAAATGAACACTGAAGCTTTCTTT. This chain links TRBV5-1 with TRBJ1-1; the D is unclear. This CDR3 spans 14 amino acids. The ends were cut back, 2 bases at V and 0 bases at J, with 8 bases in the middle. Germline lookup yields CDR1 SGHRS and CDR2 YFSETQ.

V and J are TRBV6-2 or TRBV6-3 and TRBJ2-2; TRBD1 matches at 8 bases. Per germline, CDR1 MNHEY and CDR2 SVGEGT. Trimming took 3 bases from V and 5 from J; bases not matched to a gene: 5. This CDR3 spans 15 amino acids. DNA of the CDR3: TGTGCCAGCAGTTATCAGGGGGCGATTACCGGGGAGCTGTTTTTT. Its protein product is CASSYQGAITGELFF.

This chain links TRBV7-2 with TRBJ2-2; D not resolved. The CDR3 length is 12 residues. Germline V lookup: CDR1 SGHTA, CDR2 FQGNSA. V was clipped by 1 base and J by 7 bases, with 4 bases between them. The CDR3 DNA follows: TGTGCCAGCAGCTTAGAGCACGGGGAGCTGTTTTTT. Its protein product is CASSLEHGELFF.

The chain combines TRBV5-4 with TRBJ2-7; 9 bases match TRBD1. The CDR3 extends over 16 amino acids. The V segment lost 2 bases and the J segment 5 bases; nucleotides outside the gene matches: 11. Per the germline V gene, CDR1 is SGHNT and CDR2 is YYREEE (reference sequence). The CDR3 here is CASSLTGGAGKNEQYF. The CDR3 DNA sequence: TGTGCCAGCAGCTTAACAGGGGGCGCGGGGAAAAACGAGCAGTACTTC.